The 12 T cell receptor beta chains below all came from one sample that was sequenced in a study of molecular identifiers for immune sequencing clone quantification. From the PCR reads, TCRdb called clonotypes with MiXCR, one entry per CDR3 protein. The sample includes about 630,000 distinct CDR3 sequences, about 25% seen only once; the top ten take 0.7% to 0.95%. Sequenced sample: naive CD8+ T cells from blood, with Jurkat cell RNA spiked in. Subset specified: FACS-sorted CD8+CD4-CCR7+CD45RA+ naive T cells. These receptors originate from a human donor in good health. Some libraries in this study had Jurkat cell RNA spiked in.

To note about this clonotype: One end of the junction is discordant with germline, which a read error may explain. The V and J genes are TRBV9 and TRBJ1-4, with D hard to call. The CDR3 has 15 amino acids. Germline CDR1 is SGDLS and CDR2 is YYNGEE. The CDR3 protein is CAGSVEGVTNEKLFF. As DNA, the CDR3 is TGTGCCGGCAGCGTAGAGGGAGTAACTAATGAAAAATTGTTTTTT.

DNA of the CDR3: TGCGCCAGCAGCCACCTTAATTCAGCGGACTATGGCTACACCTTC. It yields the protein CASSHLNSADYGYTF. The chain combines TRBV4-1 with TRBJ1-2; no clear D gene. V was clipped by 3 bases and J by 3 bases, with 14 bases between them. This CDR3 spans 15 amino acids. CDR1 and CDR2 (germline): MGHRA, YSYEKL.

This clonotype was seen a handful of times. The J gene is TRBJ2-5, the V gene TRBV12-3 or TRBV12-4; perhaps TRBD1 as D (5 bases). The CDR3 loop spans 17 amino acids. Trimming took 2 bases from V and 4 from J, leaving 20 bases between them. The CDR3 loop is CASSLFSGRALGETQYF. Here the CDR3 DNA reads TGTGCCAGCAGTTTATTTTCGGGCAGGGCCCTCGGAGAGACCCAGTACTTC.

This clonotype occurred many times. The chain employs TRBV29-1 and TRBJ1-1; D call uncertain. Trimming pared 4 bases from V and 6 bases from J, leaving 12 bases between. The CDR3 spans 12 residues. Germline CDR1 reads SQVTM; CDR2 reads ANQGSEA. As DNA, the CDR3 is TGCAGCGTTGTCCATCGGGGTGCTGAAGCTTTCTTT. It specifies CSVVHRGAEAFF.

This clonotype was recorded a few times. The genes are TRBV28 and TRBJ1-3, with D unresolved. This CDR3 has 13 amino acids. The V gene lost 6 bases and the J gene lost 4 bases, with 10 bases spanning the gap. Germline CDR1 MDHEN, CDR2 SYDVKM. As DNA, the CDR3 is TGTGCCAGCAGCCCTCGTCGGGGAAACACCATATATTTT. Protein: CASSPRRGNTIYF.

This clonotype was observed at least ten times. V and J are TRBV6-2 or TRBV6-3 and TRBJ1-2; 7 nucleotides agree with TRBD1. V was clipped by 2 bases and J by 13 bases; unmatched bases: 10. This CDR3 comprises 13 residues. Germline CDR1 reads MNHEY; CDR2 reads SVGEGT. DNA of the CDR3: TGTGCCAGCAGTTACGCCGGACAGGATTCCCCCACCTTC. Protein sequence: CASSYAGQDSPTF.

This clonotype was seen many times. The chain combines TRBV29-1 with TRBJ1-2; the match to TRBD1 covers 7 bases. Trimming took 2 bases from V and 2 from J; bases not matched to a gene: 11. The CDR3 extends over 16 amino acids. Germline assignment: CDR1 SQVTM and CDR2 ANQGSEA. The CDR3 DNA reads as TGCAGCGTTGAACGTCCAGGGGGAGCCGTCAACTATGGCTACACCTTC. Amino acid sequence: CSVERPGGAVNYGYTF.

Note on this clonotype: This sequence may be a read error, since a much larger clone differs from it by one base. The conserved phenylalanine or tryptophan is not found at the CDR3 terminus, so this likely reflects a read error. This rearrangement joins TRBV4-2 to TRBJ2-2; D is ambiguous. V lost 0 bases and J 2 bases, leaving 4 bases between the germline ends. CDR3 length: 14 residues. Per the germline V gene, CDR1 is LGHNA and CDR2 is YNFKEQ. The CDR3 loop reads CASSQDLNTGELFS. The CDR3 DNA follows: TGTGCCAGCAGCCAAGATTTAAACACCGGGGAGCTGTTTTCT.

The sample holds many counts of this clonotype. The V gene is TRBV4-3, the J gene TRBJ2-4, with a tentative D call TRBD1 (5 bases). V was pared by 1 base and J by 1 base, with 14 bases between. Germline CDR1 LGHNA, CDR2 YSLEER. This CDR3 is 17 amino acids long. The CDR3 protein is CASSQARDSAAKNIQYF. CDR3 nucleotides: TGCGCCAGCAGCCAAGCTAGAGACAGCGCGGCCAAAAACATTCAGTACTTC.

This clonotype came up a few times. The gene calls are TRBV7-9 and TRBJ1-1, with D maybe TRBD1 (5 bases). CDR1 is SEHNR, CDR2 FQNEAQ, per germline (reference sequence). CDR3 size: 15 residues. The V end was cut by 3 bases, the J end by 3 bases, with 14 bases between. The CDR3 DNA reads as TGTGCCAGCAGCTTCCCGGGGGTTGAATACACTGAAGCTTTCTTT. Protein: CASSFPGVEYTEAFF.

As for this clonotype: This may stem from a read error, because a much larger clone lies one nucleotide away. The rearrangement joins TRBV4-3 to TRBJ1-1; D is unclear. With 1 base removed from V and 3 bases from J, the gap between germline ends came to 12 bases. The germline gives CDR1 LGHNA, CDR2 YSLEER. CDR3 size: 15 residues. The CDR3 coding sequence is TGCGCCAGCAGCCAAGGTCCTGGGAGTTACACTGAAGCTTTCTTT. This translates into CASSQGPGSYTEAFF.

This clonotype came up many times. V gene TRBV27 combines with J gene TRBJ1-1, with TRBD1 as a possible D gene (6 bases). V lost 5 bases to trimming and J lost 7 bases, with 14 bases between them. Germline CDR1 is MNHEY and CDR2 is SMNVEV (reference sequence). The CDR3 has 13 amino acids. The CDR3 loop is CASSLGAADEAFF. In DNA, the CDR3 is TGTGCCAGCAGTCTGGGGGCGGCTGATGAAGCTTTCTTT.